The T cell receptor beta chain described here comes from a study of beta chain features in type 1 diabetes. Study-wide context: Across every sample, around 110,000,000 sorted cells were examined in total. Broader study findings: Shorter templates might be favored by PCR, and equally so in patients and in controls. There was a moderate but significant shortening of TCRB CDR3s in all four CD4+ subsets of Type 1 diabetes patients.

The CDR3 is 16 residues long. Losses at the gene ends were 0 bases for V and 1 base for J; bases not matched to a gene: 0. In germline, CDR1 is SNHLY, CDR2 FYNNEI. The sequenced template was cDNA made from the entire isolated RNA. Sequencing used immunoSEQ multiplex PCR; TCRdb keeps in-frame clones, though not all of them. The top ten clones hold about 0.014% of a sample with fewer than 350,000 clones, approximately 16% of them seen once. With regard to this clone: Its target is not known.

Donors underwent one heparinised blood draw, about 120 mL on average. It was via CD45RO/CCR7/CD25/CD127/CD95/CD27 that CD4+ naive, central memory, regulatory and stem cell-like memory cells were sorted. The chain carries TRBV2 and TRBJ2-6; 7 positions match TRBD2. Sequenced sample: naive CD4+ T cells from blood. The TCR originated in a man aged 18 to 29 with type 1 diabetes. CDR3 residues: CASSEARGSGANVLTF. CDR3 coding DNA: TGTGCCAGCAGTGAAGCGCGGGGGTCTGGGGCCAACGTCCTGACTTTC.